Following are 21 T cell receptor beta chains from one sample sequenced in a study of T cell repertoires in cytomegalovirus infection (dated by TCRdb to 2018 to 2020). The instrument given in TCRdb is Illumina HiSeq 1500. TCRdb passed the public sequencing reads through fastp at Q25 and MiXCR, retaining productive beta sequences. All rows with the same CDR3 protein become a single entry with the most common DNA and genes. Counted in this sample were roughly 920,000 distinct CDR3 sequences; approximately 31% of them appeared once. Around 15% of the sample belongs to the ten largest clones. Antigen specificity for these receptors is unknown. The sample's treatment or condition, from its label and the paper: in vitro stimulation with specific CMV peptide epitopes to enrich CMV-specific T cells. The material sequenced was cultured CD8+ T cells from PBMCs, taken from culture after CMV antigen stimulation. The receptors shown here come from a human donor in good health (CMV status not recorded). Some clones in this sample may be carry-over from other donors' samples.

This chain links TRBV7-6 with TRBJ2-4; TRBD2 matches at 11 bases. This CDR3 contains 18 residues. In germline, CDR1 is SGHVS, CDR2 FNYEAQ. V dropped 5 bases and J dropped 2; count of bases not matched to a gene: 11. CDR3: CASSLSSGGHLTKNIQYF. The DNA of the CDR3 is TGTGCCAGCAGCCTTTCTAGCGGGGGGCACCTAACCAAAAACATTCAGTACTTC.

The table lists this clonotype with many counts. The chain uses TRBV7-2 and TRBJ2-3; D not certain. Deletions cut 4 bases from V and 5 bases from J, with 19 bases between. The CDR3 totals 16 residues. From germline, CDR1 is SGHTA and CDR2 FQGNSA. CDR3 residues: CASSYTWTASGDTQYF. The CDR3 DNA sequence: TGTGCCAGCAGCTACACCTGGACGGCCTCGGGAGATACGCAGTATTTT. Using reference TRBV7-2 and TRBJ2-3 for the parts outside the CDR3, the full variable domain is GAGVSQSPSNKVTEKGKDVELRCDPISGHTALYWYRQSLGQGLEFLIYFQGNSAPDKSGLPSDRFSAERTGGSVSTLTIQRTQQEDSAVYLCASSYTWTASGDTQYFGPGTRLTVL.

The CDR3 DNA sequence: TGTGCCAGCAGCTTCCCGGGACAGAGGGGCAATGAGCAGTTCTTC. As protein: CASSFPGQRGNEQFF. The chain has TRBV7-9 and TRBJ2-1, with 7 bases identical to TRBD1. This CDR3 has 15 residues. Per the germline V gene, CDR1 is SEHNR and CDR2 is FQNEAQ (reference sequence). After removal of 3 bases from V and 6 bases from J, the junction contained 8 bases not matched to a gene. The whole variable domain, filled in from reference TRBV7-9 and TRBJ2-1, reads DTGVSQNPRHKITKRGQNVTFRCDPISEHNRLYWYRQTLGQGPEFLTYFQNEAQLEKSRLLSDRFSAERPKGSFSTLEIQRTEQGDSAMYLCASSFPGQRGNEQFFGPGTRLTVL.

This clonotype was picked up a small number of times. V and J are TRBV7-3 and TRBJ2-3; D is uncertain. The germline gives CDR1 SGHTA, CDR2 FQGTGA. The CDR3 loop spans 16 amino acids. V was cut by 4 bases and J by 0 bases, with 14 bases left in between. The CDR3 DNA is TGTGCCAGCAGCTCCAGGACCGCGACTAGCACAGATACGCAGTATTTT. This translates into CASSSRTATSTDTQYF.

This clonotype was counted a few times. The chain employs TRBV27 and TRBJ2-5, with a tentative D call TRBD1 (5 bases). Trimming pared 6 bases from V and 2 bases from J, leaving 19 bases between. The CDR3 has 16 residues. Germline V lookup: CDR1 MNHEY, CDR2 SMNVEV (reference sequence). CDR3 in amino acids: CASSRPPGYPQETQYF. CDR3 nucleotide sequence: TGTGCCAGCAGCCGCCCCCCAGGGTATCCACAAGAGACCCAGTACTTC.

The chain is built from TRBV28 and TRBJ2-2, with 14 nucleotides matching TRBD2. Trimming removed 7 bases from V and 3 bases from J; junction bases left unmatched: 7. The CDR3 covers 17 residues. Germline V CDR1 and CDR2: MDHEN, SYDVKM. The CDR3: CASTLTSGGADTGELFF. The DNA for the CDR3 is TGTGCCAGCACCTTGACTAGCGGGGGGGCGGACACCGGGGAGCTGTTTTTT.

There are many counts of this clonotype. V and J are TRBV11-2 and TRBJ2-1, with no clear D. The germline gives CDR1 SGHAT, CDR2 FQNNGV. V dropped 5 bases and J dropped 0 bases, with 14 bases sitting between them. This CDR3 region has 16 residues. The CDR3 sequence: CASSIPSSSSYNEQFF. In DNA form, the CDR3 reads TGTGCCAGCAGCATCCCGTCATCGAGCTCCTACAATGAGCAGTTCTTC.

The sample holds a few counts of this clonotype. V usage is TRBV6-2 or TRBV6-3 and J usage is TRBJ2-3; D call uncertain. The CDR3 covers 13 residues. Germline CDR1 MNHEY, CDR2 SVGEGT. The ends were cut back, 2 bases at V and 4 bases at J, with 7 bases in the middle. Here the CDR3 DNA reads TGTGCCAGCAGTTACGGCCAATCAGATACGCAGTATTTT. This sequence encodes CASSYGQSDTQYF.

V gene TRBV27 combines with J gene TRBJ2-7, with D hard to call. Between the trimmed V and J ends, which lost 0 bases and 2 bases, there was a span of 8 bases. Germline V CDR1 and CDR2: MNHEY, SMNVEV (reference sequence). This CDR3 is 14 amino acids long. In DNA form, the CDR3 reads TGTGCCAGCAGTTTATCCCGTGGGGCCTACGAGCAGTACGTC. Its protein product is CASSLSRGAYEQYV.

This clonotype was seen repeatedly, ten times or more. The chain recombines TRBV7-8 with TRBJ2-1; 8 bases are a match to TRBD1. Germline V gene lookup returns CDR1 SGHVS and CDR2 FQNEAQ. The CDR3 sequence is 16 residues long. V shed 3 bases, J shed 0 bases, and the junction held 4 bases outside the gene matches. CDR3 in amino acids: CASSFRTGSSYNEQFF. For the CDR3, the DNA is TGTGCCAGCAGCTTCCGGACAGGGAGCTCCTACAATGAGCAGTTCTTC.

V is TRBV7-9 and J is TRBJ1-1; D perhaps matches TRBD1 (6 bases). The CDR3 runs 18 residues. Germline CDR1 SEHNR, CDR2 FQNEAQ (reference sequence). The V end lost 1 base, the J end lost 6 bases, and 24 bases lay between the germline ends. The CDR3 DNA reads as TGTGCCAGCAGCTTAGAGCCTACGGGGGCCTACCTGGGCGCTGAAGCTTTCTTT. Translation gives CASSLEPTGAYLGAEAFF. The variable domain in full, with the rest retrieved from reference TRBV7-9 and TRBJ1-1, is DTGVSQNPRHKITKRGQNVTFRCDPISEHNRLYWYRQTLGQGPEFLTYFQNEAQLEKSRLLSDRFSAERPKGSFSTLEIQRTEQGDSAMYLCASSLEPTGAYLGAEAFFGQGTRLTVV.

The chain recombines TRBV27 with TRBJ1-1, with TRBD1 matching over 7 bases. The V gene end was trimmed by 0 bases and the J gene end by 3 bases; junction bases not matched to a gene: 4. Germline V gene sequence: CDR1 MNHEY, CDR2 SMNVEV (reference sequence). The CDR3 has 15 amino acids. CDR3 residues: CASSLSRGQYTEAFF. The CDR3 DNA sequence: TGTGCCAGCAGTTTATCGAGGGGGCAGTACACTGAAGCTTTCTTT.

Only a few counts were recorded for this clonotype. The rearrangement joins TRBV7-6 to TRBJ1-2; D not certain. The CDR3 covers 12 residues. Trimming removed 11 bases at V and 1 base at J, with 11 bases between. CDR1 is SGHVS, CDR2 FNYEAQ, per germline. The CDR3 loop reads CAVPTVNYGYTF. The DNA of the CDR3 is TGTGCCGTCCCCACAGTTAACTATGGCTACACCTTC.

The chain joins TRBV7-9 to TRBJ2-2, with D possibly being TRBD2 (6 bases). The CDR3 is 17 amino acids. Germline CDR1 is SEHNR and CDR2 is FQNEAQ (reference sequence). Trimming left V 5 bases short and J 3 bases short, with 19 bases between. The CDR3 sequence: CASSHPQAGGHTGELFF. The CDR3 nucleotides read TGTGCCAGCAGCCACCCCCAGGCAGGAGGGCACACCGGGGAGCTGTTTTTT.

This chain links TRBV27 with TRBJ2-3; TRBD2 matches 9 bases. The germline V gene encodes CDR1 MNHEY and CDR2 SMNVEV (reference sequence). The CDR3 consists of 16 residues. V trimming: 5 bases; J trimming: 4 bases; junction bases outside the gene matches: 10. The CDR3 loop reads CASSPLVSGGADTQYF. In DNA, the CDR3 is TGTGCCAGCAGTCCCCTGGTTAGCGGGGGAGCAGATACGCAGTATTTT.

In its sample, this clonotype was seen many times. The chain joins TRBV7-2 to TRBJ1-6; perhaps TRBD1 as D (6 bases). Per the germline V gene, CDR1 is SGHTA and CDR2 is FQGNSA. The CDR3 has 18 amino acids. Trimming removed 7 bases at V and 1 base at J, with 20 bases between. CDR3 nucleotide sequence: TGTGCCAGCACCCAAGCAGGGGCTCCCTGGTCCTATAATTCACCCCTCCACTTT. Its translation is CASTQAGAPWSYNSPLHF.

This clonotype was detected a few times. This rearrangement joins TRBV10-3 to TRBJ2-1; 10 bases map to TRBD2. Trimming took 9 bases from V and 7 from J; bases not matched to a gene: 6. CDR3 size: 13 residues. Germline V gives CDR1 ENHRY, CDR2 SYGVKD. The chain's CDR3 is CAIEAGGGNEQFF. CDR3 in DNA: TGTGCCATTGAAGCGGGGGGGGGAAATGAGCAGTTCTTC.

The rearrangement joins TRBV6-2 or TRBV6-3 to TRBJ2-7; TRBD2 matches at 9 bases. The CDR3 is 17 residues long. Germline V CDR1 and CDR2: MNHEY, SVGEGT. The CDR3 loop is CVSSPDPASGAIGEQYV. Here the CDR3 DNA reads TGTGTCAGCAGTCCAGATCCCGCTAGCGGGGCCATAGGGGAGCAGTACGTC.

This chain uses TRBV9 with TRBJ2-1, with a tentative D call TRBD2 (6 bases). Trimming removed 0 bases from V and 0 bases from J, with 10 bases in between. From germline, CDR1 is SGDLS and CDR2 YYNGEE. The CDR3 is made up of 16 amino acids. In DNA form, the CDR3 reads TGTGCCAGCAGCGTAGTTGGGGGGTACTCCTACAATGAGCAGTTCTTC. Translation: CASSVVGGYSYNEQFF.

The rearrangement joins TRBV4-2 to TRBJ2-1, with D perhaps given as TRBD1 or TRBD2 (5 bases each). This CDR3 contains 17 residues. V shed 1 base and J shed 0 bases, with 13 bases lying between them. The germline CDR1 and CDR2 sequences are LGHNA and YNFKEQ. CDR3 residues: CASSQVPGRSSYNEQFF. DNA for the CDR3: TGTGCCAGCAGCCAAGTTCCGGGACGCAGCTCCTACAATGAGCAGTTCTTC.

This clonotype was observed a handful of times. V is TRBV28 and J is TRBJ2-7; TRBD2 might be the D (5 bases). V lost 6 bases to trimming and J lost 3 bases, with 9 bases between them. Germline V gene data show CDR1 as MDHEN and CDR2 as SYDVKM. This CDR3 is built from 12 residues. The CDR3, as DNA: TGTGCCAGCAGCTGGGGAGACTACGAGCAGTACTTC. Protein product: CASSWGDYEQYF.